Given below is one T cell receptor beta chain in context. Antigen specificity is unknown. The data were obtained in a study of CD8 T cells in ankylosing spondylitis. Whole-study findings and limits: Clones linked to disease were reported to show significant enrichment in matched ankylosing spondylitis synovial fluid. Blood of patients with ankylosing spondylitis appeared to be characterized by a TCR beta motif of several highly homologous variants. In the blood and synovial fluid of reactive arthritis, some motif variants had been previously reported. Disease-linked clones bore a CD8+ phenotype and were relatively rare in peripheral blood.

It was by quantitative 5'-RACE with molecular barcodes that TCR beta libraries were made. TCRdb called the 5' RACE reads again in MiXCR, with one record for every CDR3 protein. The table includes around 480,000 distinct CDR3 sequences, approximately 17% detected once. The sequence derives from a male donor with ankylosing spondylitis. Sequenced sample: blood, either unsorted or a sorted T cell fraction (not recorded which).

In DNA form, the CDR3 reads TGTGCCAGCAGCCCCCTTGATCGAGCCCACTACAATGAGCAGTTCTTC. Amino acids: CASSPLDRAHYNEQFF. The chain is built from TRBV6-1 and TRBJ2-1, with D unresolved. Trimming pared 6 bases from V and 3 bases from J, leaving 18 bases between. Germline V CDR1 and CDR2: MNHNS, SASEGT. The CDR3 length is 16 residues.